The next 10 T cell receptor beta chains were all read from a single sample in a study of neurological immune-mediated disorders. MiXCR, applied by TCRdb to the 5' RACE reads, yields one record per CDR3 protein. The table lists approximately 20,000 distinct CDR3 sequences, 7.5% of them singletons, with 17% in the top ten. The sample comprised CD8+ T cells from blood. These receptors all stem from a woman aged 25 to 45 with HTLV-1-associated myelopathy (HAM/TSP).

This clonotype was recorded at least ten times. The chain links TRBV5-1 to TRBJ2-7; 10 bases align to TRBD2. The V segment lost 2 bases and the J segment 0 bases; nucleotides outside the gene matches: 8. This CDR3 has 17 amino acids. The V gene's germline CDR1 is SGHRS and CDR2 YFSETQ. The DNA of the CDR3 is TGCGCCAGCAGCTTCGTGCTTAGCGGGGGGCACTCCTACGAGCAGTACTTC. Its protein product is CASSFVLSGGHSYEQYF.

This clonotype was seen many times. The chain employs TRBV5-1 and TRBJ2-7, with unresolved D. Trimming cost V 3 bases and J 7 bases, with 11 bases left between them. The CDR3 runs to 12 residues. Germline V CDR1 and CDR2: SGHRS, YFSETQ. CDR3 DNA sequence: TGCGCCAGCAGCTCTCCTTCAGATGAGCAGTACTTC. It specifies CASSSPSDEQYF. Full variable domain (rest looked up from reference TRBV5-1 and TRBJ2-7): KAGVTQTPRYLIKTRGQQVTLSCSPISGHRSVSWYQQTPGQGLQFLFEYFSETQRNKGNFPGRFSGRQFSNSRSEMNVSTLELGDSALYLCASSSPSDEQYFGPGTRLTVT.

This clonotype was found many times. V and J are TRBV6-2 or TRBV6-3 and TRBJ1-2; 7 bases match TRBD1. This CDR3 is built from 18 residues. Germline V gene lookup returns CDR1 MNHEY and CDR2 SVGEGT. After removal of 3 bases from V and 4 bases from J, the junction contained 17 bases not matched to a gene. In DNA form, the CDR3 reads TGTGCCAGCAGTTATGGAGGCATTCGTATCGGACAGGTCTATGGCTACACCTTC. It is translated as CASSYGGIRIGQVYGYTF.

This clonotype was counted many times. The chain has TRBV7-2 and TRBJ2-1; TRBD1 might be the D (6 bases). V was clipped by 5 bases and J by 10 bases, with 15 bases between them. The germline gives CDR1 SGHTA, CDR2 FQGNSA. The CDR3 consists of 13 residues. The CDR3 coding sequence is TGTGCCAGCAGCCCCCGGACAGTTAGAGAGCAGTTCTTC. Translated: CASSPRTVREQFF.

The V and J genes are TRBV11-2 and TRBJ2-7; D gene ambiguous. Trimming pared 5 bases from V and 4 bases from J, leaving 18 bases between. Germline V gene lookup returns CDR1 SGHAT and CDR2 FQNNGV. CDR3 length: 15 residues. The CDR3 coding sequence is TGTGCCAGCAGCGAATGGGATGACCCAGCATACGAGCAGTACTTC. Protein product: CASSEWDDPAYEQYF.

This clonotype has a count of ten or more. CDR3 loop: CSARDTVWTEAFF. The CDR3 region has the DNA TGCAGTGCTAGAGATACGGTTTGGACTGAAGCTTTCTTT. The V gene is TRBV20-1, the J gene TRBJ1-1; no reliable D call. CDR3 length equals 13 residues. Germline CDR1 and CDR2: DFQATT and SNEGSKA (reference sequence). The germline V and J ends were trimmed by 0 bases and 5 bases, with 10 bases remaining between them.

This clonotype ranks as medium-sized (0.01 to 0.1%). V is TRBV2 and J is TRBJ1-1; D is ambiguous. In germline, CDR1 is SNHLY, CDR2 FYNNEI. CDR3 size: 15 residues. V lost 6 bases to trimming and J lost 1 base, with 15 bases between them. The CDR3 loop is CASRQDSLGNTEAFF. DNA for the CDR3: TGTGCCAGCAGGCAGGATAGCCTTGGGAACACTGAAGCTTTCTTT.

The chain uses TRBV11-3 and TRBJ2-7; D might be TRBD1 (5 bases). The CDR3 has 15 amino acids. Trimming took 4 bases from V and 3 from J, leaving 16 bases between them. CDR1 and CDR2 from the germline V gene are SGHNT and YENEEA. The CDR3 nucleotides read TGTGCCAGCAGCTCCCCCCGGACACCTGACTACGAGCAGTACTTC. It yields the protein CASSSPRTPDYEQYF.

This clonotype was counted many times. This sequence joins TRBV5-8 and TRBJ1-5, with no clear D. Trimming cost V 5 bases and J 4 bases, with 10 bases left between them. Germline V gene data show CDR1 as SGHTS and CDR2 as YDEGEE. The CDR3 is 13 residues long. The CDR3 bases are TGTGCCAGCAGTTGGACGGAGAATCAGCCCCAGCATTTT. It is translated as CASSWTENQPQHF.

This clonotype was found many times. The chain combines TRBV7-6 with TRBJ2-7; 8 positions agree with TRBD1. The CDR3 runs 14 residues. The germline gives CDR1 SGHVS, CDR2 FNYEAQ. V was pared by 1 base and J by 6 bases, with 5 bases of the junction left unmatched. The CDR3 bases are TGTGCCAGCAGCTTAGGTGGGGGGACAGGCGAGCAGTACTTC. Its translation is CASSLGGGTGEQYF.